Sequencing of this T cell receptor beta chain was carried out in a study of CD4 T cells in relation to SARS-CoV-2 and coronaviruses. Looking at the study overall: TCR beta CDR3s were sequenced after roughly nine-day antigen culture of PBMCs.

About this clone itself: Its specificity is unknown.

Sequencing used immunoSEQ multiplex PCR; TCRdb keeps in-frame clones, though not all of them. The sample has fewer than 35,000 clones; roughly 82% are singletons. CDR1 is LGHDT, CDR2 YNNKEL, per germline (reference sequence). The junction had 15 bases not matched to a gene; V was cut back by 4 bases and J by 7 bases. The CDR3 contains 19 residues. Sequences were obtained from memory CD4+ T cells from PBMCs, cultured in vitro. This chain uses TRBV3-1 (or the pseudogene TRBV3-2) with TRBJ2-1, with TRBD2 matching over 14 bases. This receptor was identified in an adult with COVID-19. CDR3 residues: CASSPRPGLAGVIRNEQFF. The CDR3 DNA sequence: TGTGCCAGCAGCCCACGGCCGGGACTAGCGGGAGTAATTCGTAATGAGCAGTTCTTC.